A selection of T cell receptor beta chains follows, all from one sample in a study of blood T cell repertoires in COVID-19. Profiled with immunoSEQ multiplex PCR; TCRdb holds only in-frame clones, not every one. The sample holds around 75,000 clones, more than 85% seen once. Sample: peripheral blood. These TCRs come from a man aged 55 to 69 with acute or convalescent COVID-19. CDR3s include the opening cysteine and the closing phenylalanine or tryptophan. The D gene is left open where the match is weak. Clone size appears in some rows only: once, few, many, or a class for an expanded clone.

size: .
D: .
V: TRBV28
J: TRBJ1-2
DNA: TGTGCCAGCACCGACAGGAAGGCTCCTGGCTACACCTTC
CDR3: CASTDRKAPGYTF

size: .
D: TRBD2
V: TRBV19
J: TRBJ2-1
DNA: TGTGCCAGTAGTAGAACCAAGCGGGATTACAATGAGCAGTTCTTC
CDR3: CASSRTKRDYNEQFF

size: .
D: .
V: TRBV6-5
J: TRBJ1-2
DNA: TGTGCCAGCAGCTACACGGGGGATGGCTACACCTTC
CDR3: CASSYTGDGYTF

size: .
D: .
V: TRBV14
J: TRBJ2-3
DNA: TGTGCCAGCAGCCAAGCCCTAGGGGTGGATGGCACAGATACGCAGTATTTT
CDR3: CASSQALGVDGTDTQYF

size: .
D: TRBD2
V: TRBV11-2
J: TRBJ2-7
DNA: TGTGCCAGCAGCGCTAGCGGGTCGGTCTACGAGCAGTACTTC
CDR3: CASSASGSVYEQYF

size: few
D: .
V: TRBV27
J: TRBJ1-1
DNA: TGTGCCAGCAGTTTTAGGGGTTTCACTGAAGCTTTCTTT
CDR3: CASSFRGFTEAFF

size: once
D: .
V: TRBV10-3
J: TRBJ2-1
DNA: TGTGCCACCGCGGGGGCGTCCTACAATGAGCAGTTCTTC
CDR3: CATAGASYNEQFF

size: .
D: .
V: TRBV18
J: TRBJ2-5
DNA: TGTGCCAGCTCACCATCGGGAACCCAAGAGACCCAGTACTTC
CDR3: CASSPSGTQETQYF

size: .
D: .
V: TRBV29-1
J: TRBJ1-6
DNA: TGCAGCGTTGAAGTCGACAGAAATTCACCCCTCCACTTT
CDR3: CSVEVDRNSPLHF

size: .
D: TRBD1
V: TRBV9
J: TRBJ1-2
DNA: TGTGCCAGCAGCGTAGGACAGGGGGCTCCGTTCTATGGCTACACCTTC
CDR3: CASSVGQGAPFYGYTF

size: once
D: TRBD1
V: TRBV10-3
J: TRBJ1-2
DNA: TGTGCCATCAGTGACCAAGGGGGACAGGGGTATGGCTACACCTTC
CDR3: CAISDQGGQGYGYTF

size: .
D: TRBD1
V: TRBV15
J: TRBJ2-2
DNA: TGTGCCACCAGCACCTGGACAGGGGGGAGCACCGGGGAGCTGTTTTTT
CDR3: CATSTWTGGSTGELFF

size: .
D: TRBD1
V: TRBV6-5
J: TRBJ1-3
DNA: TGTGCCAGTCGACAGGGTGGTGGAAACACCATATATTTT
CDR3: CASRQGGGNTIYF

size: once
D: .
V: TRBV12-3/TRBV12-4
J: TRBJ2-1
DNA: TGTGCCAGCAGCGTAAATGAGCAGTTCTTC
CDR3: CASSVNEQFF

size: .
D: .
V: TRBV27
J: TRBJ2-1
DNA: TGTGCCAGCAGTTCCCAGGGTTCCTACAATGAGCAGTTCTTC
CDR3: CASSSQGSYNEQFF

size: .
D: .
V: TRBV15
J: TRBJ2-1
DNA: TGTGCCACCAGCGGATTAGGGGGTGAGCAGTTCTTC
CDR3: CATSGLGGEQFF

size: .
D: TRBD1
V: TRBV2
J: TRBJ1-4
DNA: TGTGCCAGCAGTGAGGGACAGGCTGGCAAACTGTTTTTT
CDR3: CASSEGQAGKLFF

size: once
D: .
V: TRBV21-1
J: TRBJ2-5
DNA: TGTGCCAGCATCTTCCCCCCTTCAGAGACCCAGTACTTC
CDR3: CASIFPPSETQYF

size: .
D: .
V: TRBV19
J: TRBJ1-4
DNA: TGTGCCAGTAGTATAGTCGGAAAACTGTTTTTT
CDR3: CASSIVGKLFF

size: .
D: .
V: TRBV7-3
J: TRBJ1-1
DNA: TGTGCCAGCAGTCTCAGGGGAGGGACTGAAGCTTTCTTT
CDR3: CASSLRGGTEAFF

size: .
D: TRBD1
V: TRBV7-3
J: TRBJ1-1
DNA: TGTGCCAGCAGCCACAGGGGAGGCACTGAAGCTTTCTTT
CDR3: CASSHRGGTEAFF

size: .
D: .
V: TRBV24-1
J: TRBJ1-5
DNA: TGTGCCACCAGTAATAGAGGCAGCAATCAGCCCCAGCATTTT
CDR3: CATSNRGSNQPQHF